This T cell receptor beta chain was captured in a study of CD8+ T cells in alopecia areata. Looking at the study overall: Each day, treated patients took oral tofacitinib twice, at 5 to 10 mg per dose.

V lost 5 bases, J lost 2 bases, and 6 bases stayed unmatched. This CDR3 spans 14 amino acids. Germline-derived CDR1 and CDR2 are MNHNS and SASEGT. Comments on this clone: No antigen is known for it.

Following RNA extraction, reverse transcription yielded cDNA that acted as the sequencing template. Libraries were prepared by immunoSEQ multiplex PCR; TCRdb keeps only in-frame clonotypes and omits some of them. The profile covers about 150,000 clones, with over 80% appearing a single time and around 16% taken by the ten largest. Findings and limits, study-wide: Compared with normal scalp, lesional scalp had higher clonality and more expanded CD8+ clones. Normal-skin resident alphabeta T cells also appear among scalp sample sequences.

Using a FACSAria, the CD4+ and CD8+ T cells were sorted from the PBMCs. Sequences were derived from CD8+ T cells sorted from blood, sampled at week 0. This sequence joins TRBV6-1 and TRBJ2-7; TRBD1 agrees at 7 bases. This TCR was sampled from a human donor with alopecia areata. In DNA, the CDR3 is TGTGCCAGCAGTACGGACAGGAGTCCCTACGAGCAGTACTTC. As protein: CASSTDRSPYEQYF.